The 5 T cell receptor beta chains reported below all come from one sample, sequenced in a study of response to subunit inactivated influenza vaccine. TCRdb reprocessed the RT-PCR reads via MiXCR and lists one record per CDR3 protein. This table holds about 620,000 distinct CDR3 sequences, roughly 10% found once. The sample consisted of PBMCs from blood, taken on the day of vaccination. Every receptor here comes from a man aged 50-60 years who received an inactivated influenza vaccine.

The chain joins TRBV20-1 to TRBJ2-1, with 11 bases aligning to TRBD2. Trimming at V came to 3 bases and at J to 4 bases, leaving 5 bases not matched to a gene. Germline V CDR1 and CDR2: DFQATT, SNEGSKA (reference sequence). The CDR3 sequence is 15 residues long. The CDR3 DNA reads TGCAGTGCTAGGGGTAGGACTAGCGGGTACAATGAGCAGTTCTTC. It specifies CSARGRTSGYNEQFF.

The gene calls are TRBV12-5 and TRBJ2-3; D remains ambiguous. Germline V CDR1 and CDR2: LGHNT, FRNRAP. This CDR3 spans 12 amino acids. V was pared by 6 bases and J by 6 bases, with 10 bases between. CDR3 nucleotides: TGTGCTAGTGGCCCCGGTTTGGATACGCAGTATTTT. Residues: CASGPGLDTQYF. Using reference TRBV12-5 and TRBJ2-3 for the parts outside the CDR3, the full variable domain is DARVTQTPRHKVTEMGQEVTMRCQPILGHNTVFWYRQTMMQGLELLAYFRNRAPLDDSGMPKDRFSAEMPDATLATLKIQPSEPRDSAVYFCASGPGLDTQYFGPGTRLTVL.

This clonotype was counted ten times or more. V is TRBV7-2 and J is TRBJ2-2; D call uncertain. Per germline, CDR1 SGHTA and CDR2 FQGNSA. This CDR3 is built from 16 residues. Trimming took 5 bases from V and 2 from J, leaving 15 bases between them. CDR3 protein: CASSPPSGRNTGELFF. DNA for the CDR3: TGTGCCAGCAGCCCGCCGTCCGGTCGCAACACCGGGGAGCTGTTTTTT.

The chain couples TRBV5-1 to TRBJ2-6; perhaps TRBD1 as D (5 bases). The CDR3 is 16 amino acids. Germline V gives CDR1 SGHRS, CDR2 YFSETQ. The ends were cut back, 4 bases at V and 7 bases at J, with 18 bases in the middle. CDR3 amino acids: CASSLQGLEVANVLTF. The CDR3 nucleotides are TGCGCCAGCAGCCTCCAGGGCCTCGAGGTAGCCAACGTCCTGACTTTC.

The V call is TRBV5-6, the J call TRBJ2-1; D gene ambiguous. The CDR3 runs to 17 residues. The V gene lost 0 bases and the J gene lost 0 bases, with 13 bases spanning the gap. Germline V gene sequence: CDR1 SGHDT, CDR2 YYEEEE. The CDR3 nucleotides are TGTGCCAGCAGCTTGGTTGGGCTCCATAGCTCCTACAATGAGCAGTTCTTC. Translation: CASSLVGLHSSYNEQFF.